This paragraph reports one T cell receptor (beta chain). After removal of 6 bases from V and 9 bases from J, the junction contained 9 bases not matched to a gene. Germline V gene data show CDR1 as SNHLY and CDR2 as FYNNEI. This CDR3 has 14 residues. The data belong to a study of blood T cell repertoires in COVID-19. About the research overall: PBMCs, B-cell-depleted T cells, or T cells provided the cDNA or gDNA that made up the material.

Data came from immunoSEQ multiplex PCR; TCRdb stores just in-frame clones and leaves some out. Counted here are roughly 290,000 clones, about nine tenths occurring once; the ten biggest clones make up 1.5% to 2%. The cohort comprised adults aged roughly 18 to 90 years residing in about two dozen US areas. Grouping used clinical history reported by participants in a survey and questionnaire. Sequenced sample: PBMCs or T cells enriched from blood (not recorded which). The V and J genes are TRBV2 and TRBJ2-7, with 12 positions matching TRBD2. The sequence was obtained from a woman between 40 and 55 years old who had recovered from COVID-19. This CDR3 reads CASRDGTSGQLQYF. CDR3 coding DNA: TGTGCCAGCAGGGACGGGACTAGCGGGCAACTGCAGTACTTC. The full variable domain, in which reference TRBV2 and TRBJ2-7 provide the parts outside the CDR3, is EPEVTQTPSHQVTQMGQEVILRCVPISNHLYFYWYRQILGQKVEFLVSFYNNEISEKSEIFDDQFSVERPDGSNFTLKIRSTKLEDSAMYFCASRDGTSGQLQYFGPGTRLTVT.